This T cell receptor (beta chain) was sequenced in a study of T cell clonotyping in hematopoietic cell transplantation. Broader study findings: Pathologically expanded recipient clonotypes increased progressively from day 30 to day 180 as diversity fell.

Worth noting for this clone: As yet, its antigen is unknown.

Only in-frame clones appear in the TCRdb table, and some are missing; sequencing was by immunoSEQ multiplex PCR. The data contain about 10,000 clones, roughly 71% of them singletons. The CDR3 spans 15 residues. Losses at the gene ends were 5 bases for V and 7 bases for J; bases not matched to a gene: 13. Germline V CDR1 and CDR2: LNHDA, SQIVND (reference sequence). The chain recombines TRBV19 with TRBJ2-7; 8 bases map to TRBD1. Here the sequenced sample was PBMCs, taken 30 days after allogeneic stem cell transplant. The sequence came from a female patient aged 35 to 55 who had an allogeneic stem cell transplant from a related donor, so T cells may come from the graft donor. Some clones in this sample may be carry-over from other donors' samples. CDR3: CASSLQPFRGQEQYF. CDR3 nucleotide sequence: TGTGCCAGTAGTCTGCAGCCCTTCAGGGGGCAAGAGCAGTACTTC.